A single sample is the source of the 13 T cell receptor beta chains below, sequenced in a study of regulatory T cells in long-lasting Graves disease. Time point defined: newly diagnosed GD, antithyroid drugs for less than 3 months. Extracted PBMC RNA gave rise to the TCR library. Library construction for TCR beta used iRepertoire HTBI primers and Arm-PCR of CDR3 regions. Via MiXCR, TCRdb re-called the multiplex PCR reads, giving one row per CDR3 protein. The repertoire holds roughly 350,000 distinct CDR3 sequences, 16% seen once, with approximately 30% in the top ten. The sample also formed part of further work on T cells in Graves' hyperthyroidism and ophthalmopathy.

This specimen was peripheral blood mononuclear cells (PBMCs), taken at new diagnosis, from a patient treated with antithyroid drugs. All receptors derive from a man between 35 and 55 years old with Graves disease.

A note on this clonotype: Being one base from a much bigger clone, this may be a read error. This CDR3 is missing its conserved last phenylalanine or tryptophan, likely due to a read error. CDR3: CASRLQLSSTDTQYL. In DNA, the CDR3 is TGTGCCAGCAGGCTGCAGCTCTCTAGCACAGATACGCAGTATCTT. V and J are TRBV6-2 or TRBV6-3 and TRBJ2-3; D unclear. CDR1 is MNHEY and CDR2 is SVGEGT in the germline V gene. Trimming took off 6 bases at V and 0 bases at J, with 13 bases between the two ends. The CDR3 loop spans 15 amino acids.

This clonotype occurred many times. The CDR3, as DNA: TGTGCCAGCAGCTTAATTTCCAGGGGAGTGGGAGAGACCCAGTACTTC. Translating it yields CASSLISRGVGETQYF. This rearrangement joins TRBV7-6 to TRBJ2-5, with D perhaps TRBD1 (6 bases). Germline-derived CDR1 and CDR2 are SGHVS and FNYEAQ. V was cut by 2 bases and J by 4 bases, with 17 bases left in between. The CDR3 is 16 residues long.

As regards this clonotype: A much bigger clone sits one base away, suggesting this may be a read error. The chain uses TRBV6-2 or TRBV6-3 and TRBJ2-3; D is possibly TRBD1 or TRBD2 (6 bases each). The length of the CDR3 is 15 residues. V was trimmed by 5 bases and J by 6 bases, leaving 18 bases between them. The germline gives CDR1 MNHEY, CDR2 SVGEGT. The CDR3 nucleotides read TGTGCCAGCAGTATACTAGAGGGGGGTGGTGATACGCAGTATTTT. Translated, it gives CASSILEGGGDTQYF.

This clonotype appeared many times. This sequence joins TRBV7-9 and TRBJ2-3; 7 bases fit TRBD1. Germline loops: CDR1 SEHNR, CDR2 FQNEAQ (reference sequence). The CDR3 extends over 14 amino acids. The V segment lost 5 bases and the J segment 5 bases; nucleotides outside the gene matches: 7. The CDR3 protein is CASSRGQAGDTQYF. The CDR3 nucleotides are TGTGCCAGCAGCCGCGGACAGGCGGGAGATACGCAGTATTTT.

The sample holds many counts of this clonotype. V and J are TRBV7-9 and TRBJ2-7; D remains ambiguous. The ends were cut back, 5 bases at V and 6 bases at J, with 14 bases in the middle. CDR3 length: 13 residues. Per the germline V gene, CDR1 is SEHNR and CDR2 is FQNEAQ (reference sequence). DNA for the CDR3: TGTGCCAGCAGCACCGGTCTCCCCAGCGAGCAGTACTTC. Translated: CASSTGLPSEQYF.

This clonotype was counted at least ten times. The chain uses TRBV7-3 and TRBJ2-5; 8 bases fit TRBD1. This CDR3 has 13 residues. V was pared by 5 bases and J by 4 bases, with 3 bases of the junction left unmatched. The germline V gene encodes CDR1 SGHTA and CDR2 FQGTGA. Written as DNA, the CDR3 is TGTGCCAGCAGCCAGGGGGCAGGAGAGACCCAGTACTTC. Translating gives CASSQGAGETQYF. Supplemented by reference TRBV7-3 and TRBJ2-5, the full variable domain reads GAGVSQTPSNKVTEKGKYVELRCDPISGHTALYWYRQSLGQGPEFLIYFQGTGAADDSGLPNDRFFAVRPEGSVSTLKIQRTERGDSAVYLCASSQGAGETQYFGPGTRLLVL.

Only a few counts were recorded for this clonotype. The rearrangement joins TRBV18 to TRBJ1-1; D unclear. Germline V CDR1 and CDR2: KGHSH, LQKENI. V was trimmed by 3 bases and J by 1 base, leaving 6 bases between them. The CDR3 consists of 13 residues. CDR3 protein: CASSPVKNTEAFF. The CDR3 nucleotides read TGTGCCAGCTCACCGGTGAAGAACACTGAAGCTTTCTTT.

This clonotype was seen at least ten times. The chain uses TRBV5-1 and TRBJ2-7, with D hard to call. CDR3 length: 14 residues. V shed 0 bases and J shed 2 bases, with 9 bases lying between them. Looked up from germline, CDR1 is SGHRS and CDR2 is YFSETQ. CDR3 DNA: TGCGCCAGCAGCTTGGAAGGAACCACCTACGAGCAGTACTTC. It specifies CASSLEGTTYEQYF.

This clonotype has at least ten counts. V gene TRBV28 combines with J gene TRBJ2-1; 7 nucleotides agree with TRBD2. CDR3 size: 14 residues. The V gene end was trimmed by 4 bases and the J gene end by 4 bases; junction bases not matched to a gene: 4. Germline-derived CDR1 and CDR2 are MDHEN and SYDVKM. The CDR3 region is CASSSQRGYNEQFF. For the CDR3, the DNA is TGTGCCAGCAGTTCCCAGCGGGGATACAATGAGCAGTTCTTC.

At least ten counts were recorded for this clonotype. This rearrangement joins TRBV6-1 to TRBJ2-1; maybe TRBD2 (5 bases). Looked up from germline, CDR1 is MNHNS and CDR2 is SASEGT. Trimming shortened V by 7 bases and J by 2 bases, and 9 bases separated the two germline ends. The CDR3 extends over 13 amino acids. CDR3 region: CASNSAAYNEQFF. CDR3 bases: TGTGCCAGCAATTCAGCGGCCTACAATGAGCAGTTCTTC.

This clonotype was detected ten times or more. The CDR3 protein is CATSERQGAGQPQHF. The CDR3 nucleotides are TGTGCCACCAGTGAAAGACAGGGGGCCGGTCAGCCCCAGCATTTT. This sequence joins TRBV24-1 and TRBJ1-5, with 10 bases identical to TRBD1. The CDR3 consists of 15 residues. Germline lookup yields CDR1 KGHDR and CDR2 SFDVKD. V gave up 4 bases and J gave up 6 bases; unmatched junction bases: 5.

The chain employs TRBV10-3 and TRBJ1-6; D call uncertain. Germline values: CDR1 ENHRY, CDR2 SYGVKD. With 2 bases removed from V and 0 bases from J, the gap between germline ends came to 5 bases. The CDR3 is 15 residues long. CDR3 protein: CAISEEGSYNSPLHF. CDR3 in DNA: TGTGCCATCAGTGAGGAGGGCTCCTATAATTCACCCCTCCACTTT.

The J gene is TRBJ1-4, the V gene TRBV4-1, with a tentative D call TRBD1 (5 bases). V gave up 4 bases and J gave up 8 bases, with 17 bases separating them. The CDR3 contains 15 residues. Looked up from germline, CDR1 is MGHRA and CDR2 is YSYEKL. CDR3 nucleotide sequence: TGCGCCAGCAGCCCATTAACGGGGCTTGGAGAAAAACTGTTTTTT. Protein: CASSPLTGLGEKLFF.